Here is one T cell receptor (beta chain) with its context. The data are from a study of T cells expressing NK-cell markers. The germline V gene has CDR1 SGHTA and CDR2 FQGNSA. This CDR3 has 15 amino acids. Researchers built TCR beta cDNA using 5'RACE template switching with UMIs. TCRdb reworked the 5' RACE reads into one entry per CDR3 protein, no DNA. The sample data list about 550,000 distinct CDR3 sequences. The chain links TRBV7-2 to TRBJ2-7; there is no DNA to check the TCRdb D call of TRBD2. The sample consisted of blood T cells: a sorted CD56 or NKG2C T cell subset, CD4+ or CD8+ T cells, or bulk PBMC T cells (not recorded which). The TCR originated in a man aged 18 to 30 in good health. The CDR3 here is CASSLLAGDPYEQYF. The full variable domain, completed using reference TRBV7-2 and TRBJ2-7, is GAGVSQSPSNKVTEKGKDVELRCDPISGHTALYWYRQSLGQGLEFLIYFQGNSAPDKSGLPSDRFSAERTGGSVSTLTIQRTQQEDSAVYLCASSLLAGDPYEQYFGPGTRLTVT.